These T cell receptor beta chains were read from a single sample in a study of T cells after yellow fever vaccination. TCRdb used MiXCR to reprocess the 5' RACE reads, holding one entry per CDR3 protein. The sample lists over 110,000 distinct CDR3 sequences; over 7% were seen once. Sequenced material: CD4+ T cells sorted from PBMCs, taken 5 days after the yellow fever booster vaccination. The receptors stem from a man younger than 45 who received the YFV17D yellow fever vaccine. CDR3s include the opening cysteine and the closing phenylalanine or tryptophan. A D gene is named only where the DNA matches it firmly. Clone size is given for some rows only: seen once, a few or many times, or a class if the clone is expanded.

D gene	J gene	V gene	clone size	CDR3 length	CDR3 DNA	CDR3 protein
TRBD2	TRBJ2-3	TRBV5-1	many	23	TGCGCCAGCAGCTTGGCCCGAGCGGGAGCCCCGGTGGTGATTTCCAGGAGCACAGATACGCAGTATTTT	CASSLARAGAPVVISRSTDTQYF
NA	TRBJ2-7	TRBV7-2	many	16	TGTGCCAGCAGCTTAGGACGGCCCGACCTAACCTACGAGCAGTACTTC	CASSLGRPDLTYEQYF
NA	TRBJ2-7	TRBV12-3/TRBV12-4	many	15	TGTGCCAGCACTATCCTTCACCCAGGTACCTACGAGCAGTACTTC	CASTILHPGTYEQYF
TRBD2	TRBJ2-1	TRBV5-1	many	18	TGCGCCAGCAGCTTGGCCGGGGGGGGTGTTAGCTCCTACAATGAGCAGTTCTTC	CASSLAGGGVSSYNEQFF
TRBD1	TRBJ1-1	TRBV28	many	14	TGTGCCAGCAGTAAACAGGGGGCGGACACTGAAGCTTTCTTT	CASSKQGADTEAFF
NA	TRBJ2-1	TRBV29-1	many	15	TGCAGCGTTGAAGGAGGGGGAGCCATCTACAATGAGCAGTTCTTC	CSVEGGGAIYNEQFF
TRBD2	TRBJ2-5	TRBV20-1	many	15	TGCAGTGCTAGAGGGACTCGTAGCGGGAGAGAGACCCAGTACTTC	CSARGTRSGRETQYF
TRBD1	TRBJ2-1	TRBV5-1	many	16	TGCGCCAGCAGCTTGAAGCTCGGACAGGGGGGCGATGAGCAGTTCTTC	CASSLKLGQGGDEQFF
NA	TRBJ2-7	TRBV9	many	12	TGTGCCAGCAGCAACAGCCAATACGAGCAGTACTTC	CASSNSQYEQYF
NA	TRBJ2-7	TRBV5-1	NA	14	TGCGCCAGCAGTTCGGGGCTTTCGGCCTACGAGCAGTACTTC	CASSSGLSAYEQYF
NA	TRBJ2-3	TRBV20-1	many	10	TGCAGTGCTACTACAGATACGCAGTATTTT	CSATTDTQYF
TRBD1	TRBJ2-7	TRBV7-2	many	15	TGTGCCAGCAGCTTTACGGGACAGAGCTCCTACGAGCAGTACTTC	CASSFTGQSSYEQYF
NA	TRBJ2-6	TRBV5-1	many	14	TGCGCCAGCAGCTTGTGGAGTGGGGCCAACGTCCTGACTTTC	CASSLWSGANVLTF
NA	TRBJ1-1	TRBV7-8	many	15	TGTGCCAGCAGCTCATATAACAGGGATGGAACTGAAGCTTTCTTT	CASSSYNRDGTEAFF
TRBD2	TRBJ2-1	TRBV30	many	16	TGTGCCTGGAGCGCTAGAGCGGGGGGATCCGGCAATGAGCAGTTCTTC	CAWSARAGGSGNEQFF
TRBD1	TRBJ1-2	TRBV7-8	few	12	TGTGCCAGCAGCTTCAGGGGGGGGGGCTACACCTTC	CASSFRGGGYTF